Reported below is one T cell receptor beta chain. Produced via immunoSEQ multiplex PCR; TCRdb's table is partial and in-frame only. The table has some 270,000 clones, roughly 84% seen once. These data belong to a study of blood T cell repertoires in COVID-19. The CDR3 runs to 16 residues. Per the germline V gene, CDR1 is LNHDA and CDR2 is SQIVND (reference sequence). Trimming shortened V by 3 bases and J by 3 bases, and 18 bases separated the two germline ends. The sequence was obtained from a man aged 50-60 years who had recovered from COVID-19. Sequenced: PBMCs or T cells enriched from blood (not recorded which). The chain has TRBV19 and TRBJ2-7, with a possible D match to TRBD2 (5 bases). CDR3 loop: CASSIGGGFAYYEQYF. The CDR3 DNA reads as TGTGCCAGTAGTATTGGAGGCGGGTTTGCCTACTACGAGCAGTACTTC.